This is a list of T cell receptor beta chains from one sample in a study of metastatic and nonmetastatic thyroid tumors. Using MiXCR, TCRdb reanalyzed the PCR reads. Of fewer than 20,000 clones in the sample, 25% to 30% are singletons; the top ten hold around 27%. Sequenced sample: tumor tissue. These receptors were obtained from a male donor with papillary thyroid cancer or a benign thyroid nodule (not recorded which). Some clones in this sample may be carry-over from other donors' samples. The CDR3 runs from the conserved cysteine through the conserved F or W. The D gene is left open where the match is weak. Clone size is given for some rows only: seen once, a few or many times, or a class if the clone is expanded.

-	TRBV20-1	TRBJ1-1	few	CSRTGSILTEAFF	TGCAGTCGGACCGGTTCTATTCTCACTGAAGCTTTCTTT
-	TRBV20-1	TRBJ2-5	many	CSASQGETQYF	TGCAGTGCTAGTCAGGGTGAGACCCAGTACTTC
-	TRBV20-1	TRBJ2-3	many	CSASRSGAKDTQYF	TGCAGTGCAAGCCGGTCAGGGGCTAAAGATACGCAGTATTTT
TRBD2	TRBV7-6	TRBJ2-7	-	CASSLSGECLDEQYF	TGTGCCAGCAGCCTAAGCGGGGAGTGCCTCGACGAGCAGTACTTC
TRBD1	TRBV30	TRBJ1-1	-	CAWSRTGNTEAFF	TGTGCCTGGAGTCGGACAGGGAACACTGAAGCTTTCTTT
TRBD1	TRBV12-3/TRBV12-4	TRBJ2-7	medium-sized	CASSGTGGMNEQYF	TGTGCCAGCAGCGGGACAGGGGGCATGAACGAGCAGTACTTC
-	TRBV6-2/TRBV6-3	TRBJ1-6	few	CASSYSFDNRDNSPLHF	TGTGCCAGCAGTTACTCGTTTGATAACAGAGATAATTCACCCCTCCACTTT
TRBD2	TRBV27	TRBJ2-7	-	CASSSGLAVYEQYF	TGTGCCAGCAGCTCGGGACTAGCTGTCTACGAGCAGTACTTC
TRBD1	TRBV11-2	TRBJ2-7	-	CASSLAQGGPYEQYF	TGTGCCAGCAGCTTAGCACAGGGGGGCCCCTACGAGCAGTACTTC
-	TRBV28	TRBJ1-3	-	CASKSGTSGNTIYF	TGTGCCAGCAAGTCGGGGACCTCTGGAAACACCATATATTTT
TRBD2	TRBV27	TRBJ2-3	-	CASRLSSGGDSQYF	TGTGCCAGCCGCCTCTCTAGCGGGGGAGATTCGCAGTATTTT
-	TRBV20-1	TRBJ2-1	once	CSAGGGTYYNEQFF	TGCAGTGCCGGTGGCGGGACTTATTACAATGAGCAGTTCTTC
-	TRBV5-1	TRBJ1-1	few	CASSLRNTEAFF	TGCGCCAGCAGCTTGCGGAACACTGAAGCTTTCTTT
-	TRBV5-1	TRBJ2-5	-	CASSDGGVETQYF	TGCGCCAGCAGCGACGGCGGGGTTGAGACCCAGTACTTC
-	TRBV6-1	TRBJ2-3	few	CASVSTGPSTDTQYF	TGTGCCAGCGTATCAACGGGCCCTAGCACAGATACGCAGTATTTT
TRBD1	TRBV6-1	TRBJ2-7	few	CASSVPYNRGYEQYF	TGTGCCAGCAGTGTGCCCTACAACAGGGGCTACGAGCAGTACTTC
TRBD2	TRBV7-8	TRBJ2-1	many	CASSLQRGRYNEQFF	TGTGCCAGCAGCTTGCAGCGGGGGCGGTACAATGAGCAGTTCTTC
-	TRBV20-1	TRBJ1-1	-	CSASKSHTEAFF	TGCAGTGCTAGTAAATCGCACACTGAAGCTTTCTTT
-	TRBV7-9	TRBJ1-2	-	CASSHGTTTNYGYTF	TGTGCCAGCAGCCATGGGACAACGACTAACTATGGCTACACCTTC
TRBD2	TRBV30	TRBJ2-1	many	CAWSVIAGGKNEQFF	TGTGCCTGGAGTGTAATAGCGGGAGGTAAGAATGAGCAGTTCTTC
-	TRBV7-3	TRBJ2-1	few	CASSSNNEQFF	TGTGCCAGCAGTTCGAACAATGAGCAGTTCTTC
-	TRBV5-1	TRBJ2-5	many	CASSLVPGKETQYF	TGCGCCAGCAGCTTGGTACCTGGTAAAGAGACCCAGTACTTC
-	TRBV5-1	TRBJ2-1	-	CASRREGGYNEQFF	TGCGCCAGCAGAAGAGAGGGGGGTTACAATGAGCAGTTCTTC
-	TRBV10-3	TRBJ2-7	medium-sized	CAISESSSSYEQYF	TGTGCCATCAGTGAGTCTTCGAGCTCCTACGAGCAGTACTTC
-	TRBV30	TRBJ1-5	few	CAWSVLGVGNQPQHF	TGTGCCTGGAGTGTACTCGGAGTGGGCAATCAGCCCCAGCATTTT
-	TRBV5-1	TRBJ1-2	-	CASSLGDIPNYGYTF	TGCGCCAGCAGCTTAGGGGACATACCTAACTATGGCTACACCTTC
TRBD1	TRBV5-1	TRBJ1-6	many	CASSRGGQTSSYNSPLHF	TGCGCCAGCAGCCGAGGGGGACAGACGAGCTCCTATAATTCACCCCTCCACTTT
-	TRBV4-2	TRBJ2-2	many	CASSDNRRPGELFF	TGTGCCAGCAGCGATAACAGGAGGCCCGGGGAGCTGTTTTTT
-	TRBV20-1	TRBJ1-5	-	CSVGGWNSNQPQHF	TGCAGTGTCGGTGGATGGAATAGCAATCAGCCCCAGCATTTT
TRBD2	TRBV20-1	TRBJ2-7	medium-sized	CSASLAGAYEQYF	TGCAGTGCTAGTTTAGCGGGAGCATACGAGCAGTACTTC
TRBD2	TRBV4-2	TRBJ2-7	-	CASSQKVAGESEQYF	TGTGCCAGCAGCCAAAAGGTAGCGGGAGAATCCGAGCAGTACTTC
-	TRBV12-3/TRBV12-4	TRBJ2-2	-	CASSTNRNTGELFF	TGTGCCAGCAGCACTAACAGGAACACCGGGGAGCTGTTTTTT
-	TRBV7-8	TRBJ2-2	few	CASSLGVGELFF	TGTGCCAGCAGCTTAGGTGTCGGGGAGCTGTTTTTT
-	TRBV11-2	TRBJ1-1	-	CASSLLGEGTEAFF	TGTGCCAGCAGCTTATTAGGGGAAGGTACTGAAGCTTTCTTT
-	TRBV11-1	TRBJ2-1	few	CASSLVPQGRSDEQFF	TGTGCCAGCAGCTTAGTTCCCCAGGGGCGTAGTGATGAGCAGTTCTTC
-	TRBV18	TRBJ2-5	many	CASSPPGFSMETQYF	TGTGCCAGCTCACCACCGGGATTTTCAATGGAGACCCAGTACTTC
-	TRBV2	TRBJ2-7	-	CASSEAPGPLYEQYF	TGTGCCAGCAGTGAAGCCCCGGGACCTCTCTACGAGCAGTACTTC
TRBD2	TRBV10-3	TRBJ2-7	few	CAISDRTSGAQYEQYF	TGTGCCATCAGTGACAGGACTAGCGGGGCTCAATACGAGCAGTACTTC
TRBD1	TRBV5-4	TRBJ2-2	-	CASRDRGHGELFF	TGTGCCAGCCGGGACAGGGGGCATGGGGAGCTGTTTTTT
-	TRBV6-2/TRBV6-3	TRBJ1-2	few	CASSLQGDYGYTF	TGTGCCAGCAGCTTACAGGGAGATTATGGCTACACCTTC
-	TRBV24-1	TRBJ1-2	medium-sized	CATSDFRADRRDYGYTF	TGTGCCACCAGTGATTTTAGGGCCGACCGCCGGGACTATGGCTACACCTTC
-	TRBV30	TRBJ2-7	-	CAWIRDTYEQYF	TGTGCCTGGATCCGGGACACCTACGAGCAGTACTTC
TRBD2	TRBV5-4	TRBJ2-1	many	CASSLVAGGPYNEQFF	TGTGCCAGCAGCTTGGTAGCGGGGGGCCCCTACAATGAGCAGTTCTTC
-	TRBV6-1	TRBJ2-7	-	CASKLKGAGDFYEQYF	TGTGCCAGCAAATTAAAGGGGGCGGGAGATTTTTACGAGCAGTACTTC